A selection of T cell receptor beta chains follows, all from one sample in a study of blood T cell repertoires in COVID-19. Only in-frame clones appear in the TCRdb table, and some are missing; sequencing was by immunoSEQ multiplex PCR. The sample consists of about 90,000 clones, 75% to 95% of them appearing once. Input material: peripheral blood. The receptors derive from a human donor with active COVID-19. The donor label of this sample is uncertain. CDR3s include the opening cysteine and the closing phenylalanine or tryptophan. Each record gives: clone size, V gene, J gene, CDR3 protein. Size values are once, few and many counts, or a class for expanded clones, and some rows have none.

>NA|TRBV4-1|TRBJ2-6
CASGRAPFSGANVLTF
>NA|TRBV10-2|TRBJ1-2
CASGPGGDYGYTF
>once|TRBV11-3|TRBJ2-7
CASSLEGGATYEQYF
>once|TRBV19|TRBJ1-3
CASSTGFGNTIYF
>few|TRBV6-1|TRBJ1-3
CASSEYAGGAGNTIYF
>NA|TRBV14|TRBJ2-7
CASSRGTGGAGEQYF
>NA|TRBV18|TRBJ1-1
CASSPSGVNTEAFF
>NA|TRBV2|TRBJ1-1
CASSAVRQNTEAFF
>NA|TRBV6-2/TRBV6-3|TRBJ2-1
CASSYLSVASGGARSYNEQFF
>NA|TRBV4-2|TRBJ2-5
CASSQDLTSGSSETQYF
>NA|TRBV6-5|TRBJ2-6
CATLSWESGANVLTF
>NA|TRBV7-9|TRBJ2-3
CAATLAGGWDTQYF
>NA|TRBV28|TRBJ1-2
CATLSTGPGGGYTF
>NA|TRBV19|TRBJ1-1
CASELATEAFF
>once|TRBV15|TRBJ2-7
CATSRGRTGGYEQYF
>NA|TRBV7-2|TRBJ2-7
CASSTSSGGFSYEQYF
>NA|TRBV11-2|TRBJ2-3
CASTPRTGLHSSRTDTQYF
>NA|TRBV29-1|TRBJ1-1
CSVPRQGTEAFF
>NA|TRBV2|TRBJ2-3
CASSLVPSGGANDWQYF
>NA|TRBV18|TRBJ2-7
CASSPRESLHEQYF
>NA|TRBV7-3|TRBJ2-5
CASSLQLRETQYF
>NA|TRBV5-1|TRBJ1-1
CASSTLLQGARTEAFF
>once|TRBV14|TRBJ1-5
CASSQPGQPRPQHF
>NA|TRBV9|TRBJ1-1
CASSQGQAHAGEAFF
>NA|TRBV6-1|TRBJ2-1
CASSVYRGSSYNEQFF
>NA|TRBV6-6|TRBJ1-2
CASSYSGGGGYTF
>once|TRBV27|TRBJ1-1
CASSLARSTEAFF
>NA|TRBV5-4|TRBJ2-2
CASSLNRGLNTGELFF
>NA|TRBV27|TRBJ2-7
CASNGGTGGFYEQYF
>NA|TRBV20-1|TRBJ2-1
CSAKQGNEQFF
>NA|TRBV5-1|TRBJ2-7
CASSLEQGRFYEQYF
>NA|TRBV3-1/TRBV3-2|TRBJ1-1
CASSSQLNTEAFF
>NA|TRBV15|TRBJ2-1
CATSPTPQGKRVDEQFF
>few|TRBV7-3|TRBJ1-4
CASSPVGGHEKLFF
>NA|TRBV12-3/TRBV12-4|TRBJ1-5
CASSPLESQPQHF
>NA|TRBV4-2|TRBJ2-1
CASSQEGGVSYNEQFF
>NA|TRBV2|TRBJ2-3
CASRPGLAGLSTDTQYF
>NA|TRBV4-2|TRBJ2-5
CASSQDDSAGGLKQETQYF
>NA|TRBV28|TRBJ2-3
CASSLLAGGRRTDTQYF
>NA|TRBV4-3|TRBJ1-2
CASSQDKNYGYTF
>NA|TRBV6-1|TRBJ1-6
CASSEEAGVEAPLHF
>NA|TRBV6-5|TRBJ1-3
CASSYSRREAGNTIYF